This T cell receptor (beta chain) originates from a study of blood T cell repertoires in COVID-19. Study-wide background: Samples representing acute and convalescent COVID-19 were sourced from the United States, Italy and Spain. The cDNA or gDNA used as material had been derived from T cells, B-cell-depleted T cells, or PBMCs.

This clone was seen only a few times. With 0 bases clipped from V and 0 bases from J, the junction kept 6 bases outside the gene matches. The CDR3 is 17 amino acids. The germline CDR1 and CDR2 sequences are SGHKS and YYEKEE (reference sequence). Original data processing: Amplification from reference gene primers served as the basis for estimated nucleated cell counts. Produced via immunoSEQ multiplex PCR; TCRdb's table is partial and in-frame only. V, J and clone size are those of that table, while D and trimming were read from the DNA. This table has roughly 170,000 clones, around 85% appearing once.

Sequencing input: peripheral blood. This TCR derives from a man aged 70-80 years with active or convalescent COVID-19. V is TRBV5-5 and J is TRBJ1-3, with 7 bases aligning to TRBD1. The CDR3: CASSLVGGWSSGNTIYF. The CDR3 DNA sequence: TGTGCCAGCAGCTTGGTAGGGGGCTGGAGCTCTGGAAACACCATATATTTT.